A selection of T cell receptor beta chains follows, all from one sample in a study of Tregs in tolerant kidney transplant recipients. Using immunoSEQ multiplex PCR, the repertoire was profiled, and TCRdb retains in-frame clones only, with some absent. This sample has tens of thousands of clones; 75% to 95% occur once, and the top ten carry about 0.75%. Input material: Tregs from blood. These receptors were collected from a human donor in good health. Both conserved end residues are part of each CDR3. Each record gives: V gene, J gene, clone size, D gene, CDR3 protein, CDR3 DNA. The D gene is left open where the match is weak. Size values are once, few and many counts, or a class for expanded clones, and some rows have none.

>TRBV10-2|TRBJ1-5|.|.
CATRLGGWGNQPQHF
TGCGCCACCCGGCTGGGGGGCTGGGGCAATCAGCCCCAGCATTTT
>TRBV7-9|TRBJ2-1|.|.
CASSLPLLVGEQFF
TGTGCCAGCAGCTTGCCGCTTCTAGTAGGTGAGCAGTTCTTC
>TRBV5-1|TRBJ2-5|.|.
CASRRGGGPGKTQYF
TGCGCCAGCAGGAGGGGGGGAGGGCCCGGAAAGACCCAGTACTTC
>TRBV7-9|TRBJ1-1|once|.
CASSFVMNTEAFF
TGTGCCAGCAGCTTTGTAATGAACACTGAAGCTTTCTTT
>TRBV4-2|TRBJ1-1|.|.
CASSRGQSTEAFF
TGTGCCAGCAGCCGAGGCCAGAGCACTGAAGCTTTCTTT
>TRBV19|TRBJ1-4|.|TRBD1
CASSMGTAYPLSGKLFF
TGTGCCAGTAGTATGGGGACAGCGTACCCCCTATCGGGAAAACTGTTTTTT
>TRBV7-8|TRBJ2-2|medium-sized|TRBD2
CASPGDGRATGELFF
TGTGCCAGCCCAGGGGACGGGAGGGCCACCGGGGAGCTGTTTTTT
>TRBV18|TRBJ1-1|.|.
CASSRGGVANTEAFF
TGTGCCAGCTCACGCGGAGGGGTCGCGAACACTGAAGCTTTCTTT
>TRBV7-8|TRBJ1-5|.|.
CASSFPDQPQHF
TGTGCCAGCAGCTTCCCGGATCAGCCCCAGCATTTT
>TRBV5-1|TRBJ1-5|.|.
CASSLGVGANQPQHF
TGCGCCAGCAGCTTGGGGGTAGGAGCCAATCAGCCCCAGCATTTT
>TRBV4-1|TRBJ2-3|.|TRBD2
CASSQDRRTSGDTQYF
TGCGCCAGCAGCCAAGATCGAAGGACTAGCGGAGATACGCAGTATTTT
>TRBV18|TRBJ2-5|.|.
CASSPSGWVQQETQYF
TGTGCCAGCTCACCATCGGGATGGGTTCAACAAGAGACCCAGTACTTC
>TRBV6-1|TRBJ1-1|.|.
CASTDDTNTEAFF
TGTGCCAGCACCGATGATACGAACACTGAAGCTTTCTTT
>TRBV5-1|TRBJ2-2|.|TRBD2
CASSLSGVRTGELFF
TGCGCCAGCAGCCTCAGCGGGGTTCGCACCGGGGAGCTGTTTTTT
>TRBV7-9|TRBJ1-3|.|.
CASSLRGRGNGNTIYF
TGTGCCAGCAGCTTACGGGGAAGGGGGAACGGAAACACCATATATTTT
>TRBV6-5|TRBJ2-7|.|.
CAALKGNEQYF
TGTGCCGCCCTCAAGGGGAACGAGCAGTACTTC
>TRBV21-1|TRBJ1-5|once|.
CASTHRGFHSNQPQHF
TGTGCCAGCACTCATCGCGGTTTTCATAGCAATCAGCCCCAGCATTTT
>TRBV30|TRBJ1-2|once|.
CAWSVQAAGYGYTF
TGTGCCTGGAGTGTACAGGCAGCAGGCTATGGCTACACCTTC
>TRBV5-1|TRBJ1-2|.|TRBD1
CASSFSGTGVGYTF
TGCGCCAGCAGCTTCTCCGGGACAGGGGTTGGCTACACCTTC
>TRBV5-3|TRBJ2-7|.|.
CARSLESSRWHEQYF
TGTGCCAGAAGCTTGGAATCGTCACGGTGGCACGAGCAGTACTTC
>TRBV18|TRBJ2-1|.|.
CASSVTGLRGEQFF
TGTGCCAGCTCAGTCACGGGACTCCGGGGAGAGCAGTTCTTC
>TRBV5-4|TRBJ2-3|.|TRBD2
CASSSSAGLAGVVTQYF
TGTGCCAGCAGCTCCTCCGCGGGACTAGCGGGAGTTGTTACGCAGTATTTT
>TRBV15|TRBJ2-7|.|.
CATSRDKANPREQYF
TGTGCCACCAGCAGAGATAAGGCAAACCCTAGGGAGCAGTACTTC
>TRBV15|TRBJ2-7|once|.
CATSSSGTGPSQQYF
TGTGCCACCAGCAGCTCCGGGACGGGACCCTCTCAGCAGTACTTC
>TRBV5-1|TRBJ2-1|.|.
CASSMDMAGAPRSSRFF
TGCGCCAGCAGCATGGATATGGCGGGGGCCCCTCGATCGTCCAGATTCTTC
>TRBV5-1|TRBJ1-2|.|TRBD1
CASGQDARGYTF
TGCGCCAGCGGACAGGACGCTAGGGGCTACACCTTC
>TRBV27|TRBJ2-7|once|.
CASSLREGYEQYF
TGTGCCAGCAGTCTCAGAGAGGGCTACGAGCAGTACTTC
>TRBV5-5|TRBJ1-2|once|.
CASRSANYGYTF
TGTGCCAGCAGGTCAGCTAACTATGGCTACACCTTC
>TRBV18|TRBJ2-5|once|.
CASSGGEETQYF
TGTGCCAGCTCAGGGGGTGAGGAGACCCAGTACTTC
>TRBV11-2|TRBJ1-6|.|.
CASSQAGRSSYNSPLHF
TGTGCCAGCTCCCAGGCGGGACGTAGCTCCTATAATTCACCCCTCCACTTT
>TRBV5-1|TRBJ2-5|.|.
CASRPISRETQYF
TGCGCCAGCCGCCCCATTTCCAGAGAGACCCAGTACTTC
>TRBV18|TRBJ2-2|.|.
CASSPAYNTGELFF
TGTGCCAGCTCACCAGCTTACAACACCGGGGAGCTGTTTTTT
>TRBV12-5|TRBJ1-5|.|.
CASGLVRGAGNQPQHF
TGTGCTAGTGGTTTGGTACGGGGGGCGGGCAATCAGCCCCAGCATTTT
>TRBV5-1|TRBJ1-4|.|.
CASSLRRQATNEKLFF
TGCGCCAGCAGCTTGCGAAGACAGGCAACTAATGAAAAACTGTTTTTT
>TRBV5-1|TRBJ2-7|.|.
CASSLGGQGPTYEQYF
TGCGCCAGCAGCTTGGGGGGGCAGGGGCCCACCTACGAGCAGTACTTC
>TRBV20-1|TRBJ1-2|.|.
CSAREPYGYTF
TGCAGTGCCCGAGAGCCCTATGGCTACACCTTC
>TRBV5-1|TRBJ1-2|.|.
CASSLGGRGATGGYTF
TGCGCCAGCAGCTTGGGGGGAAGGGGCGCTACCGGTGGCTACACCTTC
>TRBV20-1|TRBJ1-1|.|.
CSATRGRAFF
TGCAGTGCTACTCGGGGGCGAGCTTTCTTT
>TRBV5-1|TRBJ2-7|.|.
CASSSGLAYEQYF
TGCGCCAGCAGCTCTGGACTGGCCTACGAGCAGTACTTC
>TRBV6-5|TRBJ1-1|.|.
CASSYRGSTEAFF
TGTGCCAGCAGTTATCGTGGAAGCACTGAAGCTTTCTTT
>TRBV18|TRBJ2-5|.|.
CASSPGQQETQYF
TGTGCCAGCTCACCTGGACAGCAAGAGACCCAGTACTTC
>TRBV5-1|TRBJ1-2|.|.
CASSFGQGGGYTF
TGCGCCAGCAGCTTTGGCCAGGGTGGTGGCTACACCTTC
>TRBV2|TRBJ1-2|.|.
CASSEARRVNYGYTF
TGTGCCAGCAGTGAAGCCAGGCGCGTTAACTATGGCTACACCTTC
>TRBV6-5|TRBJ1-5|.|.
CASSYSIGQPQHF
TGTGCCAGCAGTTACTCGATAGGTCAGCCCCAGCATTTT
>TRBV23-1|TRBJ1-2|.|.
CASSQVLPGPLWGYTF
TGCGCCAGCAGTCAAGTCCTCCCAGGACCGCTATGGGGCTACACCTTC
>TRBV7-2|TRBJ2-3|.|.
CASSLVWRQYF
TGTGCCAGCAGCTTAGTTTGGAGGCAGTATTTT
>TRBV2|TRBJ2-7|.|TRBD2
CASSIAGGLNYEQYF
TGTGCCAGCAGCATAGCGGGAGGGCTCAACTACGAGCAGTACTTC
>TRBV30|TRBJ1-2|.|TRBD1
CAWSSGTGAYGYTF
TGTGCCTGGAGTTCGGGGACAGGGGCCTATGGCTACACCTTC
>TRBV5-4|TRBJ1-6|.|.
CASSLDYNSPLHF
TGTGCCAGCAGCTTAGACTATAATTCACCCCTCCACTTT
>TRBV5-6|TRBJ1-1|.|.
CASSTPQGMRYTEAFF
TGTGCCAGCAGCACGCCCCAGGGGATGCGTTACACTGAAGCTTTCTTT
>TRBV2|TRBJ1-4|.|.
CASSGRPKTFGEKLFF
TGTGCCAGCAGTGGTAGACCCAAGACTTTTGGCGAAAAACTGTTTTTT